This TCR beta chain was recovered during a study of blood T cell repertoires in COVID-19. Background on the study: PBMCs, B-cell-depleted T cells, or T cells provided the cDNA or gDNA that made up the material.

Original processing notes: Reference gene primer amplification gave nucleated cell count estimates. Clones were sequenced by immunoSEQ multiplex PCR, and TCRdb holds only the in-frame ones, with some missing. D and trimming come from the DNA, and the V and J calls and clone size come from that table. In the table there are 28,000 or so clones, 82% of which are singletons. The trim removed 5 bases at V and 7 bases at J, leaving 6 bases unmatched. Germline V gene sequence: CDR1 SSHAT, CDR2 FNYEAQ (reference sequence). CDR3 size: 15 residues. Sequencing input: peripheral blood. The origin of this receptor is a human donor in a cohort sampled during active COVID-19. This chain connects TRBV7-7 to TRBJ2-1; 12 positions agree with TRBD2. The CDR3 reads CASSELAGGKNEQFF. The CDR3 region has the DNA TGTGCCAGCAGCGAACTAGCGGGAGGAAAGAATGAGCAGTTCTTC.